These 19 T cell receptor beta chains originate from one sample sequenced in a study of beta chain features in type 1 diabetes. General study points: Among all four CD4+ subsets, Type 1 diabetes patients had TCRB CDR3s that were moderately but significantly shorter.

Their antigen targets remain unknown. Expressed TCRB transcripts were sequenced, since all the RNA that had been isolated was reverse transcribed. Generated by immunoSEQ multiplex PCR, the TCRdb table keeps only in-frame clones and is missing some. This sample has about 650,000 clones, with around 12% found just once. Sample: naive CD4+ T cells from blood. The receptor set was obtained from a man aged 30 to 45 with type 1 diabetes.

This clone was observed a handful of times. The V call is TRBV28, the J call TRBJ1-2, with D tentatively TRBD1 (5 bases). Germline values: CDR1 MDHEN, CDR2 SYDVKM. V gave up 6 bases and J gave up 3 bases, with 8 bases separating them. The CDR3 has 12 amino acids. The CDR3 sequence is CASRDSYYGYTF. Here the CDR3 DNA reads TGTGCCAGCAGAGACAGCTACTATGGCTACACCTTC.

This clone came up a few times. This sequence joins TRBV29-1 and TRBJ2-5, with D maybe TRBD2 (6 bases). Germline assignment: CDR1 SQVTM and CDR2 ANQGSEA. Trimming cost V 4 bases and J 2 bases, with 14 bases left between them. The CDR3 sequence is 14 residues long. The CDR3 sequence is CSVATNRGQETQYF. CDR3 in DNA: TGCAGCGTTGCCACCAACCGGGGGCAAGAGACCCAGTACTTC.

This clone was observed a few times. Here the CDR3 DNA reads TGTGCCAGCAGCCCTGGCCGAGGGAGCTATAATTCACCCCTCCACTTT. Its protein is CASSPGRGSYNSPLHF. The rearrangement links TRBV7-8 to TRBJ1-6; unclear D gene. The germline CDR1 and CDR2 sequences are SGHVS and FQNEAQ. The length of the CDR3 is 16 residues. Trimming removed 5 bases from V and 3 bases from J, with 14 bases in between.

This clone was picked up a small number of times. The chain combines TRBV6-5 with TRBJ1-2; D is unresolved. The V end was cut by 6 bases, the J end by 5 bases, with 13 bases between. There are 13 residues in the CDR3. Germline loops: CDR1 MNHEY, CDR2 SVGAGI. The CDR3 nucleotides are TGTGCCAGCAGCATCGGACGGCAGTATGGCTACACCTTC. Translating it yields CASSIGRQYGYTF.

This clone was picked up a small number of times. The chain carries TRBV11-3 and TRBJ2-1, with D tentatively TRBD1 or TRBD2 (5 bases each). Per germline, CDR1 SGHNT and CDR2 YENEEA. This CDR3 comprises 14 residues. Between the trimmed V and J ends, which lost 6 bases and 6 bases, there was a span of 15 bases. The CDR3 DNA follows: TGTGCCAGCAGACGGCAGGGAGTTGCCAATGAGCAGTTCTTC. Its protein is CASRRQGVANEQFF.

The chain links TRBV2 to TRBJ2-7, with 10 bases fitting TRBD1. The CDR3 covers 15 residues. Germline V gives CDR1 SNHLY, CDR2 FYNNEI. The ends lost 6 bases at V and 6 bases at J; junction bases unmatched: 11. The CDR3 DNA reads as TGTGCCAGCAGGGGATTCCGGGACAGGGGTTCCGAGCAGTACTTC. This codes for CASRGFRDRGSEQYF.

The chain couples TRBV9 to TRBJ2-1; 8 nucleotides agree with TRBD1. Trimming at V came to 2 bases and at J to 4 bases, leaving 8 bases not matched to a gene. CDR3 size: 16 residues. Germline V gene data show CDR1 as SGDLS and CDR2 as YYNGEE. CDR3 DNA: TGTGCCAGCAGCGTTTCGACAGGGGATAAATACAATGAGCAGTTCTTC. Translating gives CASSVSTGDKYNEQFF.

V and J are TRBV18 and TRBJ2-2; a possible D gene is TRBD2 (5 bases). The CDR3 runs 12 residues. V was trimmed by 10 bases and J by 5 bases, leaving 11 bases between them. The germline V gene has CDR1 KGHSH and CDR2 LQKENI. Written as DNA, the CDR3 is TGTGCCACTCGCGGGCGGACCGGGGAGCTGTTTTTT. As protein: CATRGRTGELFF.

This clone has more than one count but fewer than ten. This chain joins TRBV4-2 and TRBJ1-2; D is unresolved. Trimming took off 0 bases at V and 5 bases at J, with 13 bases between the two ends. The CDR3 covers 15 residues. The germline V gene encodes CDR1 LGHNA and CDR2 YNFKEQ. The CDR3: CASSQERGNGYGYTF. DNA for the CDR3: TGTGCCAGCAGCCAAGAACGGGGTAATGGGTATGGCTACACCTTC.

This clone was found a few times. The chain links TRBV27 to TRBJ1-1; TRBD1 matches at 8 bases. V was pared by 10 bases and J by 1 base, with 5 bases of the junction left unmatched. Germline V gene sequence: CDR1 MNHEY, CDR2 SMNVEV (reference sequence). The CDR3 has 13 residues. This chain's CDR3 is CATRTGQNTEAFF. Written as DNA, the CDR3 is TGTGCCACCAGGACAGGGCAGAACACTGAAGCTTTCTTT.

V gene TRBV11-2 combines with J gene TRBJ2-7, with a weak D call TRBD2 (5 bases). Deletions cut 4 bases from V and 3 bases from J, with 16 bases between. Germline CDR1 SGHAT, CDR2 FQNNGV. This CDR3 contains 15 residues. Here the CDR3 DNA reads TGTGCCAGCAGCTCCCCGGGATCTTCTATCTACGAGCAGTACTTC. Translated, it gives CASSSPGSSIYEQYF.

The gene calls are TRBV15 and TRBJ1-6, with 9 bases matching TRBD1. This CDR3 spans 16 amino acids. Trimming removed 0 bases from V and 7 bases from J; junction bases left unmatched: 4. The V gene's germline CDR1 is LNHNV and CDR2 YYDKDF (reference sequence). Here the CDR3 reads CATSRDRGQGNSPLHF. DNA for the CDR3: TGTGCCACCAGCAGAGATCGTGGACAGGGGAATTCACCCCTCCACTTT. The full variable domain, its missing parts supplied by reference TRBV15 and TRBJ1-6, is DAMVIQNPRYQVTQFGKPVTLSCSQTLNHNVMYWYQQKSSQAPKLLFHYYDKDFNNEADTPDNFQSRRPNTSFCFLDIRSPGLGDTAMYLCATSRDRGQGNSPLHFGNGTRLTVT.

This clone was picked up a small number of times. The genes are TRBV5-6 and TRBJ2-7; tentatively, D is TRBD1 (5 bases). The CDR3 consists of 11 residues. The germline V gene has CDR1 SGHDT and CDR2 YYEEEE. The V end lost 2 bases, the J end lost 5 bases, and 5 bases lay between the germline ends. Written as DNA, the CDR3 is TGTGCCAGCAGCTTCAGGGACGAGCAGTACTTC. Its protein is CASSFRDEQYF.

V gene TRBV18 combines with J gene TRBJ2-1; 8 positions agree with TRBD2. The germline CDR1 and CDR2 sequences are KGHSH and LQKENI. This CDR3 comprises 15 residues. The V segment lost 3 bases and the J segment 5 bases; nucleotides outside the gene matches: 6. The CDR3 protein is CASSPGGGSNNEQFF. For the CDR3, the DNA is TGTGCCAGCTCACCCGGGGGGGGCTCTAACAATGAGCAGTTCTTC.

This clone is a singleton in its sample. The V and J genes are TRBV4-3 and TRBJ2-1; tentatively, D is TRBD2 (6 bases). The germline V and J ends were trimmed by 1 base and 8 bases, with 18 bases remaining between them. The germline CDR1 and CDR2 sequences are LGHNA and YSLEER. The CDR3 totals 16 residues. This chain's CDR3 is CASSQADGGGGDEQFF. The CDR3 DNA reads as TGCGCCAGCAGCCAAGCGGATGGGGGAGGAGGCGATGAGCAGTTCTTC.

This clone was found a few times. J is TRBJ2-5 and V is TRBV4-2, with TRBD2 matching over 13 bases. CDR1 and CDR2 from the germline V gene are LGHNA and YNFKEQ. This CDR3 contains 18 residues. V trimming: 1 base; J trimming: 4 bases; junction bases outside the gene matches: 9. CDR3 loop: CASSQALTSGGLPETQYF. DNA for the CDR3: TGTGCCAGCAGCCAAGCTTTGACTAGCGGGGGGCTCCCAGAGACCCAGTACTTC.

This clone showed up just a few times. The chain uses TRBV5-4 and TRBJ2-3, with TRBD1 matching 10 bases. Trimming at V came to 4 bases and at J to 3 bases, leaving 5 bases not matched to a gene. CDR3 length: 15 amino acids. Germline loops: CDR1 SGHNT, CDR2 YYREEE (reference sequence). CDR3 region: CASSPTGGATDTQYF. The CDR3 bases are TGTGCCAGCAGCCCGACAGGGGGCGCGACAGATACGCAGTATTTT.

The chain joins TRBV7-9 to TRBJ2-1; no firm D call. The CDR3 is 13 residues long. Germline V gene data show CDR1 as SEHNR and CDR2 as FQNEAQ (reference sequence). The V and J ends lost 1 base and 7 bases respectively, with 8 bases between them. For the CDR3, the DNA is TGTGCCAGCAGCTTAGTGGCTGGTAATGAGCAGTTCTTC. Translation: CASSLVAGNEQFF.

This clone turned up a few times. The rearrangement uses TRBV18 and TRBJ2-4, with 8 bases identical to TRBD2. Germline-derived CDR1 and CDR2 are KGHSH and LQKENI. V shed 3 bases, J shed 6 bases, and the junction held 4 bases outside the gene matches. The CDR3 spans 14 residues. The CDR3 DNA follows: TGTGCCAGCTCACCCCGGGAGGGCCTAAACATTCAGTACTTC. Translation gives CASSPREGLNIQYF.